This T cell receptor (beta chain) appears in the sequencing data of a study of blood T cell repertoires in COVID-19. Across the study: PBMCs, B-cell-depleted T cells, or T cells provided the cDNA or gDNA that made up the material.

V shed 4 bases and J 6 bases; nucleotides not matched to a gene: 5. The germline gives CDR1 SQVTM, CDR2 ANQGSEA. The CDR3 is made up of 12 amino acids. Study processing details: Amplification of reference gene primers provided the estimated nucleated cell counts. Clones were read by immunoSEQ multiplex PCR, and TCRdb kept only the in-frame ones, dropping some. That table furnishes V, J and clone size, whereas the DNA furnished D and trimming. The sample comprises 65,000 to 70,000 clones, more than 60% of which are singletons, and approximately 23% rests with the top ten. Sequenced: peripheral blood. The source is a human donor in a cohort sampled during active COVID-19. V and J are TRBV29-1 and TRBJ1-1; TRBD1 matches at 7 bases. CDR3 nucleotides: TGCAGCGTTGGACAGGGATTTGCTGAAGCTTTCTTT. Translating it yields CSVGQGFAEAFF.